The 27 T cell receptor beta chains given below trace back to one sample, sequenced in a study of PD-1 blockade in classical Hodgkin lymphoma. Every patient was affected by relapse after autologous stem cell transplantation, while exposure to brentuximab vedotin was not uniform. Data came from immunoSEQ multiplex PCR; TCRdb stores just in-frame clones and leaves some out. The sample shows more than 30,000 clones, 85% to 90% of them seen only once. The sequencing used peripheral blood mononuclear cells (PBMCs), collected before the second cycle of nivolumab. The receptors were gathered from a human donor with classical Hodgkin lymphoma.

The chain combines TRBV18 with TRBJ2-5; the match to TRBD1 covers 7 bases. The assigned J gene may be wrong: the sequence end matches TRBJ2-7 better. Germline V lookup: CDR1 KGHSH, CDR2 LQKENI. The CDR3 is 17 amino acids. CDR3 in amino acids: CASSPLQGQVSSYEQYF. For the CDR3, the DNA is TGTGCCAGCTCACCCCTCCAAGGACAGGTGAGCTCCTACGAGCAGTACTTC.

The rearrangement joins TRBV7-6 to TRBJ2-7, with 12 bases matching TRBD1. The germline V gene has CDR1 SGHVS and CDR2 FNYEAQ. The junction had 4 bases not matched to a gene; V was cut back by 5 bases and J by 2 bases. The CDR3 covers 15 residues. The CDR3 here is CASSPGTGGPYEQYF. The CDR3 region has the DNA TGTGCCAGCAGCCCTGGGACAGGGGGCCCCTACGAGCAGTACTTC.

This chain uses TRBV29-1 with TRBJ1-2; 12 bases are a match to TRBD1. CDR1 SQVTM and CDR2 ANQGSEA come from the germline V gene. The ends lost 4 bases at V and 2 bases at J; junction bases unmatched: 2. The CDR3 extends over 14 amino acids. The CDR3 bases are TGCAGCGTTGGGGGGACAGGGGGCAACTATGGCTACACCTTC. It encodes CSVGGTGGNYGYTF.

The chain uses TRBV5-1 and TRBJ1-1; D gene unclear. The CDR3 is 14 residues long. Trimming took off 4 bases at V and 4 bases at J, with 14 bases between the two ends. Germline V gene lookup returns CDR1 SGHRS and CDR2 YFSETQ. The CDR3 DNA follows: TGCGCCAGCAGCCCCGCAGAGGGCGGCACTGAAGCTTTCTTT. Protein product: CASSPAEGGTEAFF.

In this sample, this clone turned up a few times. The chain couples TRBV6-5 to TRBJ1-2, with D perhaps TRBD1 (5 bases). The CDR3 is made up of 15 amino acids. V was shortened by 8 bases and J by 0 bases, with 16 bases between the two germline ends. CDR1 MNHEY and CDR2 SVGAGI come from the germline V gene. CDR3: CASWTLERANYGYTF. The DNA for the CDR3 is TGTGCCAGCTGGACACTAGAAAGGGCTAACTATGGCTACACCTTC.

The chain combines TRBV11-2 with TRBJ2-7; 8 bases match TRBD1. Germline-derived CDR1 and CDR2 are SGHAT and FQNNGV. This CDR3 comprises 15 residues. J gave up 4 bases and V 5 bases, and 10 bases lay outside the gene matches. This CDR3 reads CASSPVGQGAYEQYF. CDR3 in DNA: TGTGCCAGCAGCCCCGTCGGGCAGGGGGCTTACGAGCAGTACTTC.

The chain is built from TRBV11-2 and TRBJ2-4, with D maybe TRBD1 (5 bases). Germline CDR1 is SGHAT and CDR2 is FQNNGV. Between the trimmed V and J ends, which lost 5 bases and 3 bases, there was a span of 14 bases. The CDR3 consists of 15 residues. The CDR3 reads CASSPPRQGKNIQYF. The CDR3 nucleotides are TGTGCCAGCAGCCCCCCCCGCCAGGGCAAAAACATTCAGTACTTC.

V and J are TRBV7-9 and TRBJ2-5, with 7 bases matching TRBD1. The V gene end was trimmed by 6 bases and the J gene end by 3 bases; junction bases not matched to a gene: 4. The CDR3 spans 13 residues. CDR1 SEHNR and CDR2 FQNEAQ come from the germline V gene (reference sequence). This chain's CDR3 is CASRKGQKETQYF. The CDR3 region has the DNA TGTGCCAGCAGAAAGGGACAGAAAGAGACCCAGTACTTC.

The CDR3 reads CASSEASLSYEQYF. As DNA, the CDR3 is TGTGCCAGCAGTGAAGCGTCCTTATCCTACGAGCAGTACTTC. The chain links TRBV6-1 to TRBJ2-7; D unclear. Germline loops: CDR1 MNHNS, CDR2 SASEGT. V lost 0 bases and J lost 1, with 7 bases in between. This CDR3 is built from 14 residues.

This chain connects TRBV2 to TRBJ2-3; 8 nucleotides line up with TRBD1. The V and J ends lost 4 bases and 15 bases, in that order; junction bases with no gene match: 6. The CDR3 spans 11 residues. The germline V gene has CDR1 SNHLY and CDR2 FYNNEI. CDR3 sequence (DNA): TGTGCCAGCAGTGTAGACAGGGGCAAATATTTT. This sequence encodes CASSVDRGKYF. Filled out from reference TRBV2 and TRBJ2-3, the complete variable domain reads EPEVTQTPSHQVTQMGQEVILRCVPISNHLYFYWYRQILGQKVEFLVSFYNNEISEKSEIFDDQFSVERPDGSNFTLKIRSTKLEDSAMYFCASSVDRGKYFGPGTRLTVL.

J is TRBJ2-5 and V is TRBV5-1, with D unclear. The length of the CDR3 is 15 residues. Trimming cost V 3 bases and J 4 bases, with 16 bases left between them. Per the germline V gene, CDR1 is SGHRS and CDR2 is YFSETQ. As DNA, the CDR3 is TGCGCCAGCAGCTCGGTTAGCCGTACTGGAGAGACCCAGTACTTC. It specifies CASSSVSRTGETQYF.

The rearrangement links TRBV7-9 to TRBJ2-7; no clear D. The CDR3 loop spans 12 amino acids. V was cut by 4 bases and J by 2 bases, with 6 bases left in between. Germline CDR1 reads SEHNR; CDR2 reads FQNEAQ (reference sequence). The CDR3 region has the DNA TGTGCCAGCAGCTACGGTACCTACGAGCAGTACTTC. Its translation is CASSYGTYEQYF. The complete variable domain, with remaining parts taken from reference TRBV7-9 and TRBJ2-7, reads DTGVSQNPRHKITKRGQNVTFRCDPISEHNRLYWYRQTLGQGPEFLTYFQNEAQLEKSRLLSDRFSAERPKGSFSTLEIQRTEQGDSAMYLCASSYGTYEQYFGPGTRLTVT.

The chain carries TRBV5-1 and TRBJ2-2; the D is unclear. Trimming took off 6 bases at V and 1 base at J, with 13 bases between the two ends. This CDR3 comprises 15 residues. Germline assignment: CDR1 SGHRS and CDR2 YFSETQ. CDR3 sequence: CASTSMSENTGELFF. The CDR3 bases are TGCGCCAGCACCTCCATGTCCGAGAACACCGGGGAGCTGTTTTTT.

The genes are TRBV30 and TRBJ1-5; D is unresolved. Germline CDR1 GTSNPN, CDR2 SVGIG (reference sequence). Trimming removed 0 bases at V and 6 bases at J, with 9 bases between. This CDR3 comprises 13 residues. The CDR3 DNA is TGTGCCTGGAGTGTCACAGACGGTCAGCCCCAGCATTTT. Amino acid sequence: CAWSVTDGQPQHF.

The chain combines TRBV28 with TRBJ2-1; D not resolved. The CDR3 consists of 14 residues. V dropped 4 bases and J dropped 2 bases, with 9 bases sitting between them. Germline V gene data show CDR1 as MDHEN and CDR2 as SYDVKM. The DNA of the CDR3 is TGTGCCAGCAGTTACAGTGTTACCTACAATGAGCAGTTCTTC. This codes for CASSYSVTYNEQFF.

The chain employs TRBV23-1 and TRBJ2-3; D gene uncertain. TRBV23-1 is reported as an ORF; its role is uncertain. V lost 0 bases and J lost 6, with 16 bases in between. There are 16 residues in the CDR3. CDR3 nucleotides: TGCGCCAGCAGTCAATCTTACACCCATGGTGAGGATACGCAGTATTTT. Translation gives CASSQSYTHGEDTQYF.

The rearrangement joins TRBV9 to TRBJ2-3; D unresolved. Between the trimmed V and J ends, which lost 1 base and 2 bases, there was a span of 8 bases. CDR1 and CDR2 from the germline V gene are SGDLS and YYNGEE. The CDR3 loop spans 14 amino acids. CDR3 sequence (DNA): TGTGCCAGCAGCGTACGAGGCGTCACAGATACGCAGTATTTT. Protein product: CASSVRGVTDTQYF.

V gene TRBV6-6 combines with J gene TRBJ2-7; the match to TRBD2 covers 8 bases. Germline CDR1 reads MNHNY; CDR2 reads SVGAGI (reference sequence). With V trimmed by 2 bases and J by 3 bases, 3 bases remained unmatched. The CDR3 sequence is 14 residues long. The CDR3 bases are TGTGCCAGCAGTTACGTGGGACTAGTCTACGAGCAGTACTTC. Encoded protein: CASSYVGLVYEQYF.

The CDR3: CASSQTFGLSLLYEQYF. CDR3 sequence (DNA): TGTGCCAGCAGCCAGACGTTTGGGCTATCCTTGCTTTACGAGCAGTACTTC. The chain employs TRBV21-1 and TRBJ2-7; TRBD1, the table's D call, was not compared with the DNA. TRBV21-1 counts as a pseudogene. The CDR3 is 17 amino acids.

The sample holds one count of this clone. The V gene is TRBV14, the J gene TRBJ2-2; D call uncertain. Germline V CDR1 and CDR2: SGHDN, FVKESK. There are 14 residues in the CDR3. V was clipped by 1 base and J by 6 bases, with 9 bases between them. CDR3 amino acids: CASSQVMSAGELFF. Here the CDR3 DNA reads TGTGCCAGCAGCCAAGTGATGTCGGCCGGGGAGCTGTTTTTT.

V gene TRBV28 combines with J gene TRBJ2-7; D is uncertain. The germline V and J ends were trimmed by 7 bases and 6 bases, with 13 bases remaining between them. Germline V gene data show CDR1 as MDHEN and CDR2 as SYDVKM. The CDR3 totals 12 residues. CDR3 nucleotide sequence: TGTGCCAGCAAGCAGTTCGCCGCCGAGCAGTACTTC. Translating gives CASKQFAAEQYF.

In DNA form, the CDR3 reads TGCAGCGTTGAGGGTCGGTCCTACGAGCAGTACTTC. This translates into CSVEGRSYEQYF. The V call is TRBV29-1, the J call TRBJ2-7; D gene unclear. The CDR3 runs 12 residues. Trimming pared 3 bases from V and 1 base from J, leaving 7 bases between. Germline V gene lookup returns CDR1 SQVTM and CDR2 ANQGSEA.

The chain couples TRBV2 to TRBJ2-7; D gene ambiguous. The CDR3 is 15 amino acids. Trimming cost V 2 bases and J 5 bases, with 16 bases left between them. Germline CDR1 is SNHLY and CDR2 is FYNNEI. This CDR3 reads CASSESKGIAHEQYF. The CDR3 region has the DNA TGTGCCAGCAGTGAATCGAAGGGAATCGCCCACGAGCAGTACTTC.

The V call is TRBV10-3, the J call TRBJ2-1; no clear D gene. Trimming shortened V by 3 bases and J by 0 bases, and 6 bases separated the two germline ends. The CDR3 is 14 amino acids. Germline V gives CDR1 ENHRY, CDR2 SYGVKD. The CDR3: CAISDGSSYNEQFF. The CDR3, as DNA: TGTGCCATCAGTGACGGAAGCTCCTACAATGAGCAGTTCTTC.

The rearrangement uses TRBV28 and TRBJ2-3, with 10 bases matching TRBD2. This CDR3 is 16 amino acids long. The V gene end was trimmed by 1 base and the J gene end by 2 bases; junction bases not matched to a gene: 3. Germline V gene data show CDR1 as MDHEN and CDR2 as SYDVKM. CDR3 DNA sequence: TGTGCCAGCAGTTTATATAGCGGGAGGTTCACAGATACGCAGTATTTT. This codes for CASSLYSGRFTDTQYF.

This clone was seen only a few times. This chain connects TRBV11-2 to TRBJ1-1; D is uncertain. CDR3 length: 12 amino acids. The germline CDR1 and CDR2 sequences are SGHAT and FQNNGV. Trimming removed 3 bases from V and 7 bases from J, with 9 bases in between. In nucleotides, the CDR3 is TGTGCCAGCAGCTTGGTGGCAAATGAAGCTTTCTTT. Amino acids: CASSLVANEAFF.

The V call is TRBV2, the J call TRBJ1-3; D may be TRBD1 (6 bases). The V gene lost 5 bases and the J gene lost 4 bases, with 12 bases spanning the gap. Looked up from germline, CDR1 is SNHLY and CDR2 is FYNNEI. This CDR3 has 14 amino acids. CDR3 bases: TGTGCCAGCAGTTATACCCAGGGGGGAAACACCATATATTTT. It codes for CASSYTQGGNTIYF.